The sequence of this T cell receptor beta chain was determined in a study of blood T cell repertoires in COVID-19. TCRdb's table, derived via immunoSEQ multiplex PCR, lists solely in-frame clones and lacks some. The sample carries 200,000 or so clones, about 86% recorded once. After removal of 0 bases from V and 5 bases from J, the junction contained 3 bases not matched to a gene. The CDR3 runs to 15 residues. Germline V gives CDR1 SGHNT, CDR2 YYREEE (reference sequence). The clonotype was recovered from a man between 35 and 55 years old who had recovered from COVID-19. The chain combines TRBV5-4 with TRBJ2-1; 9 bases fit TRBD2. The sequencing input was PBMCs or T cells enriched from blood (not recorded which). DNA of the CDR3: TGTGCCAGCAGCTTGGGCCAGCGGGGGGACAATGAGCAGTTCTTC. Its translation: CASSLGQRGDNEQFF.